This TCR beta chain originates from a study of memory CD4+ T cells and cytomegalovirus serostatus. Whole-study results and caveats: Median bootstrapped AUC for CMV status was about 0.94 originally, approximately 0.91 US-trained.

Turning to this clone: The antigen is unknown.

Single viable CD3+CD4+CD8-CD45RO+ cells were sorted as the memory CD4+ T cells. CD4+ T cells were isolated by positive magnetic selection. The CDR3 runs to 16 residues. In the study's own analysis: Out-of-frame sequences were removed, leaving roughly 2,200,000 distinct TCRbeta sequences. Libraries were prepared by immunoSEQ multiplex PCR; TCRdb keeps only in-frame clonotypes and omits some of them. Clonal size and the V and J genes are those of that table, whereas D and trimming came from the DNA. The sample consists of 50,000 or so clones, around 85% of them appearing once. The gene calls are TRBV21-1 and TRBJ2-1; whether TRBD1, the table's D call, matches the DNA was not checked. TRBV21-1 represents a pseudogene. The sequenced sample was memory CD4+ T cells from blood. This receptor was taken from an adult in good health and CMV-seronegative. The CDR3 DNA sequence: TGTGCCAGCAGCGCGAGCAGGTTAAGCTCCTACAATGAGCAGTTCTTC. This encodes CASSASRLSSYNEQFF.